This T cell receptor (beta chain) was recorded in a study of cytomegalovirus exposure and HLA in healthy donors. General study points: With high specificity and sensitivity, the classifier reportedly diagnosed cytomegalovirus status. Researchers left out some V segments, among them TRBV6-2 and TRBV6-3, as indistinguishable. In a later analysis, the majority of CMV-associated beta chains seemingly showed HLA restriction.

Of note for this clone: What it binds is unknown.

CDR3 length: 14 residues. The germline V gene encodes CDR1 MGHRA and CDR2 YSYEKL. The V gene lost 1 base and the J gene lost 5 bases, with 11 bases spanning the gap. Researchers ran the PCR with 60 Vbeta and 13 Jbeta primers. This table comes from immunoSEQ multiplex PCR, and its TCRdb copy is limited to in-frame clones, with some not included. The data contain tens of thousands of clones, over 70% of them singletons. This TCR derives from a man younger than 35 in good health and CMV-seropositive. The chain employs TRBV4-1 and TRBJ2-5; no definite D call. Sequencing was done on a sample of PBMCs. The CDR3 coding sequence is TGCGCCAGCAGCCAAGTCATTAGCCCGGAGACCCAGTACTTC. Translated, it gives CASSQVISPETQYF.